Listed below are T cell receptor beta chains from one sample, sequenced in a study of blood T cell repertoires in COVID-19. Sequencing was performed with immunoSEQ multiplex PCR; in TCRdb, only in-frame clones are kept and a portion is missing. This table holds 110,000 to 150,000 clones, 86% found once. The sequencing input was peripheral blood. The receptor source for this set is a woman aged 60-70 years with acute or convalescent COVID-19. CDR3s include the opening cysteine and the closing phenylalanine or tryptophan. D genes are given only for firm matches. Size tells how often a clone was seen (once, few, many) or the class of an expanded clone, and some rows leave it out.

. | TRBD2 | TRBJ2-3 | TRBV19 | CASSGGLAGNVPQYF | TGTGCCAGTAGTGGGGGACTAGCGGGGAACGTGCCGCAGTATTTT
. | . | TRBJ1-6 | TRBV5-1 | CASSLDTTADNSPLHF | TGCGCCAGCAGCTTGGACACCACGGCGGATAATTCACCCCTCCACTTT
once | . | TRBJ2-7 | TRBV6-5 | CASRVGRSYEQYF | TGTGCCTCACGCGTGGGCCGGTCCTACGAGCAGTACTTC
. | TRBD1 | TRBJ1-2 | TRBV7-2 | CASSYRTGEYGYTF | TGTGCCAGCAGCTACCGGACAGGGGAATATGGCTACACCTTC
. | . | TRBJ1-4 | TRBV7-9 | CASSLGTTNEKLFF | TGTGCCAGCAGCTTAGGGACTACTAATGAAAAACTGTTTTTT
. | TRBD2 | TRBJ2-3 | TRBV7-6 | CASSFPASGVVDTQYF | TGTGCCAGCAGCTTCCCGGCTAGCGGGGTGGTAGATACGCAGTATTTT
. | TRBD2 | TRBJ2-4 | TRBV7-2 | CASSLLSSGALAKNIQYF | TGTGCCAGCAGCTTACTTTCTAGCGGTGCCTTAGCCAAAAACATTCAGTACTTC
once | TRBD2 | TRBJ2-1 | TRBV27 | CASSFLKRLLAGSYNEQFF | TGTGCCAGCAGTTTCCTTAAGCGCCTACTAGCGGGATCCTACAATGAGCAGTTCTTC
. | . | TRBJ1-2 | TRBV5-6 | CASSPGRDFGYTF | TGTGCCAGCAGCCCCGGGAGAGACTTTGGCTACACCTTC
. | . | TRBJ1-2 | TRBV30 | CAWSVQRANYGYTF | TGTGCCTGGAGTGTACAGAGAGCTAACTATGGCTACACCTTC
. | . | TRBJ2-7 | TRBV30 | CAWSRGGFTYEQYF | TGTGCCTGGAGTCGCGGCGGTTTTACCTACGAGCAGTACTTC
. | TRBD2 | TRBJ2-7 | TRBV5-1 | CASSSGGSSYEQYF | TGCGCCAGCAGCTCCGGGGGGAGCTCCTACGAGCAGTACTTC
. | TRBD1 | TRBJ2-2 | TRBV11-3 | CASSRGQGRNTGELFF | TGTGCCAGCAGCCGGGGACAGGGGAGAAACACCGGGGAGCTGTTTTTT
. | TRBD2 | TRBJ2-1 | TRBV28 | CASSSRLAGFDNEQFF | TGTGCCAGCAGTTCTCGACTAGCGGGGTTTGACAATGAGCAGTTCTTC
. | . | TRBJ2-7 | TRBV10-3 | CAISESQPLRRQYF | TGTGCCATCAGTGAGTCCCAACCACTACGACGGCAGTACTTC
. | . | TRBJ1-1 | TRBV5-5 | CASSLGQGSGEAFF | TGTGCCAGCAGCTTGGGGCAGGGGAGCGGTGAAGCTTTCTTT
. | TRBD2 | TRBJ2-5 | TRBV4-1 | CASSQGLAGGRETQYF | TGCGCCAGCAGCCAAGGACTAGCGGGGGGAAGAGAGACCCAGTACTTC
. | . | TRBJ2-3 | TRBV7-3 | CASSSYRDTQYF | TGTGCCAGCAGCTCCTACCGAGATACGCAGTATTTT
. | TRBD1 | TRBJ1-6 | TRBV6-5 | CASRDRALNSPLHF | TGTGCCAGCAGGGACAGGGCCCTAAATTCACCCCTCCACTTT
. | TRBD1 | TRBJ1-2 | TRBV2 | CASRKTGGENYGYTF | TGTGCCAGCAGGAAAACAGGGGGCGAAAACTATGGCTACACCTTC
. | . | TRBJ2-2 | TRBV5-1 | CASSTTRGGLANTGELFF | TGCGCCAGCAGCACAACGCGCGGAGGGCTCGCGAACACCGGGGAGCTGTTTTTT
. | TRBD2 | TRBJ2-1 | TRBV5-1 | CASRPSGTSTNEQFF | TGCGCCAGCAGACCATCCGGGACTAGCACCAATGAGCAGTTCTTC
. | TRBD1 | TRBJ2-3 | TRBV10-1 | CASPTGVRGPVVDTQYF | TGCGCGAGTCCAACTGGCGTCAGGGGGCCTGTTGTAGATACGCAGTATTTT
. | . | TRBJ1-1 | TRBV25-1 | CASSVIVGSEAFF | TGTGCCAGCAGTGTGATCGTCGGGTCTGAAGCTTTCTTT
. | TRBD1 | TRBJ1-3 | TRBV5-4 | CASSLGQGRNTIYF | TGTGCCAGCAGCTTGGGACAGGGGAGAAACACCATATATTTT
. | . | TRBJ1-3 | TRBV4-3 | CASSHVTGSSGNTIYF | TGCGCCAGCAGCCATGTGACAGGTAGCTCTGGAAACACCATATATTTT
few | . | TRBJ2-7 | TRBV5-1 | CASSLGTYYEQYF | TGCGCCAGCAGCTTGGGGACATACTACGAGCAGTACTTC
many | . | TRBJ1-2 | TRBV28 | CASSLSVVGYTF | TGTGCCAGCAGTTTATCAGTTGTAGGCTACACCTTC
. | TRBD1 | TRBJ1-3 | TRBV9 | CASSVASRGSGNTIYF | TGTGCCAGCAGCGTAGCAAGCAGGGGGTCTGGAAACACCATATATTTT